A single sample gave rise to the 12 T cell receptor beta chains below, sequenced in a study of spatial heterogeneity in lung cancer. Study-wide results and caveats: Expanded intratumoral alpha and beta TCR counts tracked tumor mutation counts.

Time point denoted: sample taken at primary tumor resection. Each CDR3 protein is one row after TCRdb ran MiXCR on the 5' RACE reads. The sample has some 9,800 distinct CDR3 sequences, roughly 51% seen once. These receptors are not linked to any known antigen. The specimen comprised lung tumor tissue, sampled at surgery. These receptors were obtained from a female donor with early-stage non-small cell lung cancer.

This clonotype ranks as medium-sized. The library was prepared for alpha chains; this beta chain is a stray read, so its frequency means little. This chain connects TRBV5-4 to TRBJ2-3; unclear D gene. The CDR3 length is 13 residues. The V end lost 2 bases, the J end lost 0 bases, and 4 bases lay between the germline ends. Germline V gene lookup returns CDR1 SGHNT and CDR2 YYREEE (reference sequence). CDR3 nucleotide sequence: TGTGCCAGCAGCTTTATTAGCACAGATACGCAGTATTTT. Translated: CASSFISTDTQYF.

This clonotype was seen more than once but under ten times. Being off target in a library aimed at alpha chains, this beta chain has a size of little meaning. The rearrangement links TRBV5-1 to TRBJ2-1; 8 bases agree with TRBD2. The CDR3 totals 14 residues. The ends lost 7 bases at V and 10 bases at J; junction bases unmatched: 13. CDR1 and CDR2 (germline): SGHRS, YFSETQ. DNA for the CDR3: TGCGCCAGCTCCCCCCCTCCTTTAGCGGGAGAGCAGTTCTTC. It yields the protein CASSPPPLAGEQFF.

Note on this clonotype: The library was built for alpha chains, so this beta chain is an off-target read and its size means little. The genes are TRBV20-1 and TRBJ2-3; D remains unclear. CDR1 is DFQATT and CDR2 is SNEGSKA in the germline V gene (reference sequence). V was pared by 4 bases and J by 2 bases, with 10 bases between. The CDR3 is made up of 13 amino acids. CDR3 sequence: CSAIDSPTDTQYF. CDR3 in DNA: TGCAGTGCTATCGACTCACCCACAGATACGCAGTATTTT.

This clonotype has a handful of counts. This beta chain slipped into a library made for alpha chains as a stray read, so its size is not meaningful. This chain connects TRBV7-3 to TRBJ2-1, with 14 bases matching TRBD2. V trimming: 5 bases; J trimming: 8 bases; junction bases outside the gene matches: 8. The CDR3 is 16 amino acids. Germline V gene lookup returns CDR1 SGHTA and CDR2 FQGTGA. CDR3 residues: CASSARLAGGQDEQFF. The CDR3 nucleotides are TGTGCCAGCAGCGCCCGACTAGCGGGGGGGCAGGATGAGCAGTTCTTC.

As regards this clonotype: This beta chain came through as a stray read in a library set up for alpha chains, and its size says little. The chain employs TRBV7-9 and TRBJ1-6; D gene unclear. The germline gives CDR1 SEHNR, CDR2 FQNEAQ (reference sequence). V was pared by 5 bases and J by 2 bases, with 10 bases between. CDR3 length equals 15 residues. CDR3 region: CASSPAATYNSPLHF. As DNA, the CDR3 is TGTGCCAGCAGCCCGGCAGCCACCTATAATTCACCCCTCCACTTT.

Only a few counts were recorded for this clonotype. The library was prepared for alpha chains; this beta chain is a stray read, so its frequency means little. DNA of the CDR3: TGTGCCAGCTCACCGAGTGGGGGGGCTAACTATGGCTACACCTTC. Amino acid sequence: CASSPSGGANYGYTF. The chain has TRBV18 and TRBJ1-2; a weak D match, TRBD1 (5 bases). The CDR3 has 15 amino acids. Germline CDR1 reads KGHSH; CDR2 reads LQKENI. Trimming cost V 3 bases and J 0 bases, with 11 bases left between them.

Turning to this clonotype: For a library built for alpha chains, this beta chain is a stray read; little rests on its size. The chain employs TRBV19 and TRBJ1-4; D ambiguous. Per the germline V gene, CDR1 is LNHDA and CDR2 is SQIVND (reference sequence). The CDR3 length is 15 residues. V lost 6 bases and J 5 bases, leaving 16 bases between the germline ends. The DNA of the CDR3 is TGTGCCAGTAGATCGACGGCTAAACTAAATGAAAAACTGTTTTTT. It codes for CASRSTAKLNEKLFF.

As to this clonotype: This beta chain turned up in a library designed for alpha chains; as an off-target read, its abundance says little. The chain joins TRBV11-2 to TRBJ2-3; D assignment may be TRBD1 or TRBD2 (6 bases each). Germline V lookup: CDR1 SGHAT, CDR2 FQNNGV. This CDR3 contains 16 residues. The V end was cut by 0 bases, the J end by 5 bases, with 15 bases between. The CDR3 reads CASSLEVGGRGDTQYF. CDR3 coding DNA: TGTGCCAGCAGCTTAGAAGTGGGGGGCCGGGGAGATACGCAGTATTTT.

Regarding this clonotype: Found in a library prepared for alpha chains, this beta chain is an off-target read, and its abundance has little meaning. The CDR3 loop is CASSGASDTQYF. CDR3 DNA: TGTGCCAGCAGCGGGGCATCCGATACGCAGTATTTT. V usage is TRBV5-4 and J usage is TRBJ2-3, with D tentatively TRBD1 (5 bases). This CDR3 has 12 residues. V was trimmed by 4 bases and J by 6 bases, leaving 9 bases between them. Germline-derived CDR1 and CDR2 are SGHNT and YYREEE (reference sequence).

Notes on this clonotype: This beta chain appears as a stray read in a library generated for alpha chains; its size is not informative. V gene TRBV7-2 combines with J gene TRBJ1-2, with D possibly TRBD1 on 6 matching bases. Per germline, CDR1 SGHTA and CDR2 FQGNSA. The V end lost 5 bases, the J end lost 0 bases, and 13 bases lay between the germline ends. This CDR3 has 15 residues. CDR3 DNA: TGTGCCAGCAGCCCAGGGGCCAGAGCTAACTATGGCTACACCTTC. Amino acid sequence: CASSPGARANYGYTF.

Regarding this clonotype: This beta chain represents an off-target read in a library built for alpha chains; its size is of limited meaning. The chain uses TRBV7-8 and TRBJ2-5, with D perhaps assigned TRBD1 or TRBD2 (5 bases each). Germline V gene data show CDR1 as SGHVS and CDR2 as FQNEAQ. V was cut by 3 bases and J by 2 bases, with 10 bases left in between. The CDR3 has 14 amino acids. The CDR3 region is CASSFGTQQETQYF. DNA for the CDR3: TGTGCCAGCAGCTTTGGGACGCAGCAAGAGACCCAGTACTTC. Full variable domain (outside the CDR3, taken from reference TRBV7-8 and TRBJ2-5): GAGVSQSPRYKVAKRGQDVALRCDPISGHVSLFWYQQALGQGPEFLTYFQNEAQLDKSGLPSDRFFAERPEGSVSTLKIQRTQQEDSAVYLCASSFGTQQETQYFGPGTRLLVL.

As for this clonotype: Because the library targeted alpha chains, this beta chain is an off-target read whose size means little. The V call is TRBV2, the J call TRBJ1-6; D call uncertain. With 8 bases removed from V and 15 bases from J, the gap between germline ends came to 17 bases. The CDR3 contains 12 residues. Germline values: CDR1 SNHLY, CDR2 FYNNEI. CDR3 sequence reads: CASGVLGMRLHF. Written as DNA, the CDR3 is TGTGCCAGCGGAGTGCTGGGGATGCGCCTCCACTTT.